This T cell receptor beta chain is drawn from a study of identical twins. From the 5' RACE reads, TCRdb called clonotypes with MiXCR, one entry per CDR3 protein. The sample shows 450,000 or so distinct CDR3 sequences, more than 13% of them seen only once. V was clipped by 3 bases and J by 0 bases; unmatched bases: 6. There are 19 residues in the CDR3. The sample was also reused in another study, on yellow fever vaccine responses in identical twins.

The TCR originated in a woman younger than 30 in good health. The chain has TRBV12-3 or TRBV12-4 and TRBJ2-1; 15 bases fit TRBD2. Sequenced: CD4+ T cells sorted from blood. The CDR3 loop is CASSFAGTSGRSSYNEQFF. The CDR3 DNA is TGTGCCAGCAGTTTTGCCGGGACTAGCGGGAGGAGCTCCTACAATGAGCAGTTCTTC.